Following are 17 T cell receptor beta chains from one sample sequenced in a study of T cells after yellow fever vaccination (dated 2019 in TCRdb). Explained via the paper, the treatment or condition label denotes: live attenuated yellow fever vaccine strain. The library was made by 5' RACE. Instrument used: Illumina HiSeq 2500. TCRdb handled the public reads itself, with Q25 trimming in fastp and clone calling in MiXCR, and kept productive beta chains. Identical CDR3 protein sequences are pooled into one entry, listed with their most common genes and DNA. The table for this sample lists 620,000 or so distinct CDR3 sequences; about 17% of them were counted only once. The top ten clonotypes cover approximately 15% of the sample. Here the sequenced sample was PBMCs, taken around 5 days after the first yellow fever vaccination. The receptors derive from a man in his late teens or twenties who received the YFV17D yellow fever vaccine.

The V and J genes are TRBV29-1 and TRBJ2-1; D is possibly TRBD1 or TRBD2 (5 bases each). The CDR3 has 14 amino acids. Looked up from germline, CDR1 is SQVTM and CDR2 is ANQGSEA. The germline V and J ends were trimmed by 3 bases and 4 bases, with 13 bases remaining between them. As DNA, the CDR3 is TGCAGCGTTGATAAGAGGGACGGTTACAATGAGCAGTTCTTC. It translates to CSVDKRDGYNEQFF.

The V call is TRBV25-1, the J call TRBJ1-1; D call uncertain. The CDR3 contains 14 residues. The germline V gene encodes CDR1 MGHDK and CDR2 SYGVNS. Deletions cut 2 bases from V and 2 bases from J, with 9 bases between. CDR3 DNA: TGTGCCAGCAGTGAAGAAGGAGGCAACACTGAAGCTTTCTTT. It translates to CASSEEGGNTEAFF.

This clonotype occurred a few times. The genes are TRBV28 and TRBJ2-3; possibly TRBD2 for D (5 bases). The germline CDR1 and CDR2 sequences are MDHEN and SYDVKM. Trimming removed 10 bases at V and 1 base at J, with 15 bases between. The CDR3 totals 14 residues. CDR3 sequence (DNA): TGTGCCATTCGACCGGGGAGTCGCACAGATACGCAGTATTTT. It specifies CAIRPGSRTDTQYF.

This clonotype occurred a few times. This chain joins TRBV7-9 and TRBJ1-4; D not resolved. V was clipped by 5 bases and J by 6 bases, with 16 bases between them. This CDR3 spans 15 amino acids. Germline CDR1 is SEHNR and CDR2 is FQNEAQ (reference sequence). This CDR3 reads CASSPSQNQHEKLFF. The CDR3 bases are TGTGCCAGCAGCCCCAGTCAAAACCAACATGAAAAACTGTTTTTT. The complete variable domain, with remaining parts taken from reference TRBV7-9 and TRBJ1-4, reads DTGVSQNPRHKITKRGQNVTFRCDPISEHNRLYWYRQTLGQGPEFLTYFQNEAQLEKSRLLSDRFSAERPKGSFSTLEIQRTEQGDSAMYLCASSPSQNQHEKLFFGSGTQLSVL.

This clonotype was recorded a few times. The V gene is TRBV18, the J gene TRBJ1-2; D is unresolved. The CDR3 is 15 amino acids. The V gene lost 3 bases and the J gene lost 3 bases, with 14 bases spanning the gap. In germline, CDR1 is KGHSH, CDR2 LQKENI. The CDR3, as DNA: TGTGCCAGCTCACCCGAGCCCGGAGTTTACTATGGCTACACCTTC. Its translation is CASSPEPGVYYGYTF.

V and J are TRBV5-1 and TRBJ2-3, with 10 bases lining up with TRBD2. Germline assignment: CDR1 SGHRS and CDR2 YFSETQ. V lost 0 bases, J lost 8 bases, and 6 bases stayed unmatched. The CDR3 runs 15 residues. As DNA, the CDR3 is TGCGCCAGCAGCTTGGATACTAGCGGGGACGGTACGCAGTATTTT. Residues: CASSLDTSGDGTQYF.

This clonotype was observed a few times. The V and J genes are TRBV29-1 and TRBJ1-1; 10 nucleotides agree with TRBD1. J was trimmed by 5 bases and V by 6 bases; bases with no gene match: 6. The germline CDR1 and CDR2 sequences are SQVTM and ANQGSEA. This CDR3 is built from 13 residues. Written as DNA, the CDR3 is TGCAGCGTACAGGACAGGGGGGAGACTGAAGCTTTCTTT. Translated: CSVQDRGETEAFF.

This clonotype appeared many times. The rearrangement joins TRBV6-6 to TRBJ2-4; no definite D call. The CDR3 runs 12 residues. Looked up from germline, CDR1 is MNHNY and CDR2 is SVGAGI (reference sequence). Deletions cut 5 bases from V and 7 bases from J, with 9 bases between. The CDR3 coding sequence is TGTGCCAGCAGTCCGAGTCCGAACATTCAGTACTTC. It specifies CASSPSPNIQYF.

This clonotype has a handful of counts. The CDR3 spells CASSQDWTSSTDTQYF. CDR3 DNA sequence: TGTGCCAGCAGCCAAGATTGGACTAGCAGTACAGATACGCAGTATTTT. This chain links TRBV14 with TRBJ2-3; 8 bases line up with TRBD2. CDR1 SGHDN and CDR2 FVKESK come from the germline V gene. The V and J ends lost 0 bases and 3 bases, in that order; junction bases with no gene match: 5. The CDR3 loop spans 16 amino acids.

This clonotype has just a few counts. The chain is built from TRBV2 and TRBJ2-5; D is possibly TRBD1 (6 bases). V was pared by 5 bases and J by 5 bases, with 12 bases between. This CDR3 has 13 residues. Germline V gene lookup returns CDR1 SNHLY and CDR2 FYNNEI. In DNA form, the CDR3 reads TGTGCCAGCAGTAAACAGGGCTTTGAGACCCAGTACTTC. Encoded protein: CASSKQGFETQYF.

This clonotype was found a few times. The V and J genes are TRBV10-3 and TRBJ2-5, with a tentative D call TRBD1 (5 bases). The V gene's germline CDR1 is ENHRY and CDR2 SYGVKD. Trimming pared 6 bases from V and 4 bases from J, leaving 12 bases between. The CDR3 totals 13 residues. The CDR3 is CAISPTQGETQYF. DNA of the CDR3: TGTGCCATCAGCCCGACCCAGGGAGAGACCCAGTACTTC.

The chain couples TRBV5-4 to TRBJ2-7; D is possibly TRBD2 (6 bases). The CDR3 consists of 13 residues. V shed 2 bases and J shed 8 bases, with 14 bases lying between them. The germline V gene encodes CDR1 SGHNT and CDR2 YYREEE (reference sequence). The CDR3 spells CASSFTGTDKQYF. For the CDR3, the DNA is TGTGCCAGCAGCTTTACCGGGACTGACAAGCAGTACTTC. The variable domain in full, with the rest retrieved from reference TRBV5-4 and TRBJ2-7, is ETGVTQSPTHLIKTRGQQVTLRCSSQSGHNTVSWYQQALGQGPQFIFQYYREEENGRGNFPPRFSGLQFPNYSSELNVNALELDDSALYLCASSFTGTDKQYFGPGTRLTVT.

This clonotype appeared a few times. The genes are TRBV5-1 and TRBJ2-7, with D perhaps TRBD1 (5 bases). The CDR3 totals 15 residues. Germline V lookup: CDR1 SGHRS, CDR2 YFSETQ. The ends were cut back, 4 bases at V and 0 bases at J, with 14 bases in the middle. Here the CDR3 reads CASSQRTPYSYEQYF. Written as DNA, the CDR3 is TGCGCCAGCAGCCAAAGGACACCATACTCCTACGAGCAGTACTTC. Together with reference TRBV5-1 and TRBJ2-7, the CDR3 gives the full variable domain: KAGVTQTPRYLIKTRGQQVTLSCSPISGHRSVSWYQQTPGQGLQFLFEYFSETQRNKGNFPGRFSGRQFSNSRSEMNVSTLELGDSALYLCASSQRTPYSYEQYFGPGTRLTVT.

The rearrangement links TRBV6-2 or TRBV6-3 to TRBJ2-3, with D uncertain. Germline V lookup: CDR1 MNHEY, CDR2 SVGEGT. Between the trimmed V and J ends, which lost 6 bases and 0 bases, there was a span of 7 bases. This CDR3 has 13 residues. The CDR3 DNA follows: TGTGCCAGCAGACAGACTAGCACAGATACGCAGTATTTT. It codes for CASRQTSTDTQYF.

The genes are TRBV11-3 and TRBJ2-2; tentatively, D is TRBD1 (6 bases). Looked up from germline, CDR1 is SGHNT and CDR2 is YENEEA. The CDR3 loop spans 16 amino acids. Trimming left V 3 bases short and J 4 bases short, with 15 bases between. CDR3 nucleotides: TGTGCCAGCAGCTTGGACGGACAGATTATCACCGGGGAGCTGTTTTTT. Translating it yields CASSLDGQIITGELFF.

A few counts support this clonotype. The chain has TRBV5-1 and TRBJ2-1, with TRBD2 matching 14 bases. Germline CDR1 is SGHRS and CDR2 is YFSETQ. Germline trimming cut 0 bases from V and 15 bases from J; bases unmatched to any gene: 5. This CDR3 has 14 amino acids. CDR3 region: CASSLGLAGGPRFF. The CDR3 nucleotides are TGCGCCAGCAGCTTGGGACTAGCGGGGGGGCCGCGGTTCTTC.

This chain uses TRBV7-2 with TRBJ1-2, with 10 bases matching TRBD1. The CDR3 covers 15 residues. CDR1 is SGHTA, CDR2 FQGNSA, per germline. V lost 5 bases and J lost 2; bases outside the gene matches: 5. CDR3 in amino acids: CASSPWGQGNYGYTF. CDR3 sequence (DNA): TGTGCCAGCAGCCCCTGGGGACAGGGGAACTATGGCTACACCTTC.